This TCR beta chain was captured in a study of blood T cell repertoires in COVID-19. Overall study: Donors in the United States, Italy and Spain gave samples during acute or convalescent COVID-19. PBMCs, B-cell-depleted T cells, or T cells provided the cDNA or gDNA that made up the material.

In the authors' methods: Cell counts per sample came from amplifying reference gene primers. Method: immunoSEQ multiplex PCR; TCRdb's copy keeps in-frame clones and lacks some. V, J and clone size are those of that table, while D and trimming were read from the DNA. The repertoire has roughly 49,000 clones, about 83% of them found once; the top ten carry over 15%. CDR1 is MNHNY and CDR2 is SVGAGI in the germline V gene (reference sequence). The length of the CDR3 is 14 residues. The trim removed 6 bases at V and 5 bases at J, leaving 5 bases unmatched. This TCR came from a man in his forties with acute or convalescent COVID-19. The chain is built from TRBV6-6 and TRBJ2-1, with TRBD1 matching 9 bases. Material: peripheral blood. CDR3 residues: CASRRDRVNNEQFF. Here the CDR3 DNA reads TGTGCCAGCAGACGGGACAGGGTAAACAATGAGCAGTTCTTC.